A selection of T cell receptor beta chains follows, all from one sample in a study of shared clonotypes between healthy human individuals. This table comes from immunoSEQ multiplex PCR, and its TCRdb copy is limited to in-frame clones, with some not included. Here the sample spans more than 2,000,000 clones, around 94% being singletons. Sample: naive CD4+ T cells sorted from blood. The receptors shown here come from a man aged 18-30 years in good health. Each CDR3 is given without its conserved first and last residue. Fields, in order: CDR3 protein, J gene, CDR3 length, V gene.

ASSKQGAWEKLF TRBJ1-4 12 TRBV28
ASSQDGKAKNIQY TRBJ2-4 13 TRBV4-3
ASSLGGGATDTQY TRBJ2-3 13 TRBV5-1
ASSEAFGSYYEQY TRBJ2-7 13 TRBV6-1
AISSIANTGELF TRBJ2-2 12 TRBV10-3
ASSLQFSPHYEQY TRBJ2-7 13 TRBV13
ASSAGTDSNQPQH TRBJ1-5 13 TRBV6-4
ASSPSGETQY TRBJ2-5 10 TRBV5-1
ASSEWGDREAF TRBJ1-1 11 TRBV25-1
ASSLNRGAVTGELF TRBJ2-2 14 TRBV7-3
ASSVLPNSGNTIY TRBJ1-3 13 TRBV9
ASRRYGEKLF TRBJ1-4 10 TRBV5-1
AWSEKFPSYNEQF TRBJ2-1 13 TRBV30
ASRLGLAGGNEQF TRBJ2-1 13 TRBV12-2
SVELYKNTEAF TRBJ1-1 11 TRBV29-1
ASNPRGKGYNEQF TRBJ2-1 13 TRBV6-5
ASSPYDERELAHEQY TRBJ2-7 15 TRBV4-1
AIRWSGGGTDTQY TRBJ2-3 13 TRBV10-3
ASSPPGTEGNEQF TRBJ2-1 13 TRBV18
ASSPKLSEQF TRBJ2-1 10 TRBV7-8
ASSPDRTDTQY TRBJ2-3 11 TRBV18
ASSAPLLAKERDTEAF TRBJ1-1 16 TRBV19
ASSYSQGISEGYT TRBJ1-2 13 TRBV6-6
ASSVEIAGGKETQY TRBJ2-5 14 TRBV7-2
AWGDAGISNQPQH TRBJ1-5 13 TRBV30
ASSPTDLRSYT TRBJ1-2 11 TRBV18
ASSETRQGSAEAF TRBJ1-1 13 TRBV9
ASNPGRQNTEAF TRBJ1-1 12 TRBV19
ASSPGGQVYEQY TRBJ2-7 12 TRBV27
ASTPGQTLARQY TRBJ2-7 12 TRBV2
ASSPPSTDTQY TRBJ2-3 11 TRBV18
ASSFTGGPQETQY TRBJ2-5 13 TRBV5-1
ASSITLQIYSGNTIY TRBJ1-3 15 TRBV19